This T cell receptor (beta chain) was recorded in a study of blood T cell repertoires in COVID-19. Recovery meant two consecutive negative NP/OP PCR tests, professional clearance, or resolved symptoms. Germline V gene lookup returns CDR1 KGHSH and CDR2 LQKENI. The CDR3 has 13 residues. V was pared by 4 bases and J by 5 bases, with 11 bases between. This clone came up a few times. Original handling: Estimated nucleated cell counts came from reference gene primer amplification. TCRdb's table, derived via immunoSEQ multiplex PCR, lists solely in-frame clones and lacks some. V, J and clone size are those of that table, while D and trimming were read from the DNA. This table has 150,000 to 200,000 clones, approximately 80% appearing once.

This chain joins TRBV18 and TRBJ2-5; TRBD2 might be the D (5 bases). The TCR originated in a woman aged 55-70 years who had recovered from COVID-19. Sample: PBMCs or T cells enriched from blood (not recorded which). CDR3 DNA: TGTGCCAGCTCACGTACTAGTATGGAGACCCAGTACTTC. Translated, it gives CASSRTSMETQYF.